Here is one TCR beta chain with its context. As yet, its antigen is unknown. Sequencing of TCR beta was performed on blood CD8+ and CD4+ T cells. Random hexamers were used to reverse transcribe roughly 0.5 to 1 ug of RNA. TCRdb called the immunoSEQ multiplex PCR reads again in MiXCR, with one record for every CDR3 protein. The table includes approximately 260,000 distinct CDR3 sequences, less than 96% detected once. This specimen belongs to a study of CD8 T cells in Susac syndrome. Study-wide context: Of the sequenced Susac syndrome patients, six had active disease and 8 or 9 were in remission.

Germline V CDR1 and CDR2: SGHRS, YFSETQ. Trimming removed 0 bases from V and 2 bases from J, with 8 bases in between. The CDR3 is made up of 14 amino acids. Study results and caveats: In Susac patients, clonal expansion was not detected in CD4+ cells.

The chain uses TRBV5-1 and TRBJ2-5; possible D gene TRBD1, 5 bases. The sequence was collected from a human donor with Susac syndrome. Sequencing input: CD4+ T cells from PBMCs. The CDR3 region is CASSLVGPQETQYF. CDR3 nucleotides: TGCGCCAGCAGCTTGGTGGGGCCTCAAGAGACCCAGTACTTC.